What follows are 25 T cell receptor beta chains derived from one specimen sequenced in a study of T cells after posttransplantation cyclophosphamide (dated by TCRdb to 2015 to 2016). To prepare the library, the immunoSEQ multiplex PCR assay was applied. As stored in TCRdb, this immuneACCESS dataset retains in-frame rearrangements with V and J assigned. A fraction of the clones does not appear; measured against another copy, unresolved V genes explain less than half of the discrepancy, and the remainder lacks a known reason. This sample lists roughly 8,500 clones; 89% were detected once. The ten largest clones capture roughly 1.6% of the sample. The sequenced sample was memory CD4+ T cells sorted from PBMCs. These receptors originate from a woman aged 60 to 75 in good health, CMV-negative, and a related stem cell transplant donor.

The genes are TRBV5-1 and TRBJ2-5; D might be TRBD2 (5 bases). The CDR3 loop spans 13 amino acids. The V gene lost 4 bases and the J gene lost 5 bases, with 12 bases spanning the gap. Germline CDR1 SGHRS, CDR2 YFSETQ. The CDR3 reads CASSPGLQETQYF. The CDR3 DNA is TGCGCCAGCAGCCCGGGGTTACAGGAGACCCAGTACTTC.

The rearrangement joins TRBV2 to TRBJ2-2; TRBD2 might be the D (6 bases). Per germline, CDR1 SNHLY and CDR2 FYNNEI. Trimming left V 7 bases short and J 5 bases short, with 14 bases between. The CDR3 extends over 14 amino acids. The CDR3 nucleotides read TGTGCCAGCACGGAGGGGCCGCTAACCGGGGAGCTGTTTTTT. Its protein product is CASTEGPLTGELFF.

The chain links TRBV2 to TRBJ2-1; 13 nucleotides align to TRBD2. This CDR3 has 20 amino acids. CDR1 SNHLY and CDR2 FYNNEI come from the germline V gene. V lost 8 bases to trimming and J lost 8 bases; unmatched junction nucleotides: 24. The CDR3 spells CASGVRRGTSGTYTGYEQFF. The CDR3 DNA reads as TGTGCCAGCGGAGTAAGGAGGGGGACTAGCGGGACTTATACGGGGTATGAGCAGTTCTTC. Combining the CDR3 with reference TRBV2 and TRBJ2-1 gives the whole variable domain EPEVTQTPSHQVTQMGQEVILRCVPISNHLYFYWYRQILGQKVEFLVSFYNNEISEKSEIFDDQFSVERPDGSNFTLKIRSTKLEDSAMYFCASGVRRGTSGTYTGYEQFFGPGTRLTVL.

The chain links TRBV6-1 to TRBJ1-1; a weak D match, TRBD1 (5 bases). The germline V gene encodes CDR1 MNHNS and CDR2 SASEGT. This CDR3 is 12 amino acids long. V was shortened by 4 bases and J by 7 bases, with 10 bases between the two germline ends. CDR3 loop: CASSGGVVEAFF. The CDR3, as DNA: TGTGCCAGCAGTGGGGGGGTTGTTGAAGCTTTCTTT.

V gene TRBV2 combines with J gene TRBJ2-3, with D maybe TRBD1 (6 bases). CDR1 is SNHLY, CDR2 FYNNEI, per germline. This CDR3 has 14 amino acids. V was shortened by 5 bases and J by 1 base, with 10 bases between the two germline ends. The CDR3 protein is CASSTQGRTDTQYF. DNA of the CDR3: TGTGCCAGCAGTACACAGGGACGCACAGATACGCAGTATTTT.

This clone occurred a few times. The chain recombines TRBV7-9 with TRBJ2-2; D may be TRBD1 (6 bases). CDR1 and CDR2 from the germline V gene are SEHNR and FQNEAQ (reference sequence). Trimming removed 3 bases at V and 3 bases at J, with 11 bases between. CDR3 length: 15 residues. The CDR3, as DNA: TGTGCCAGCAGCTTGACTCAGGGGTACACCGGGGAGCTGTTTTTT. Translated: CASSLTQGYTGELFF.

The CDR3 reads CASGTGVEQYF. The CDR3 region has the DNA TGTGCCAGCGGAACGGGGGTCGAGCAGTACTTC. J is TRBJ2-7 and V is TRBV7-3, with D possibly TRBD2 on 6 matching bases. Trimming shortened V by 8 bases and J by 6 bases, and 11 bases separated the two germline ends. Germline CDR1 and CDR2: SGHTA and FQGTGA. There are 11 residues in the CDR3. The full variable domain, with the rest looked up from reference TRBV7-3 and TRBJ2-7, is GAGVSQTPSNKVTEKGKYVELRCDPISGHTALYWYRQSLGQGPEFLIYFQGTGAADDSGLPNDRFFAVRPEGSVSTLKIQRTERGDSAVYLCASGTGVEQYFGPGTRLTVT.

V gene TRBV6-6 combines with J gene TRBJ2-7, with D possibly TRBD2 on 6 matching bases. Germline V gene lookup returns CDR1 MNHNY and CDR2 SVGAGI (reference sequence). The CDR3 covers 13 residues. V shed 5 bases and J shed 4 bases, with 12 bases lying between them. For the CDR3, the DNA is TGTGCCAGCAGTCGGGGGATGGTATACGAGCAGTACGTC. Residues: CASSRGMVYEQYV.

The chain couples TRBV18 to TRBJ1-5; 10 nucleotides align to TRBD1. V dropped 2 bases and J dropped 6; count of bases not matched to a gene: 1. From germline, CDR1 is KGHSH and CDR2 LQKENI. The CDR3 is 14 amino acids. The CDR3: CASSPGQGGQPQHF. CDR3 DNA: TGTGCCAGCTCACCAGGACAGGGGGGTCAGCCCCAGCATTTT.

CDR3 in DNA: TGTGCCAGCAAACTAGCGGGGGGCCGGGAGTACGTC. This gives the protein CASKLAGGREYV. This chain links TRBV6-1 with TRBJ2-7; 12 positions match TRBD2. V was pared by 7 bases and J by 11 bases, with 6 bases of the junction left unmatched. Germline CDR1 is MNHNS and CDR2 is SASEGT. The CDR3 covers 12 residues.

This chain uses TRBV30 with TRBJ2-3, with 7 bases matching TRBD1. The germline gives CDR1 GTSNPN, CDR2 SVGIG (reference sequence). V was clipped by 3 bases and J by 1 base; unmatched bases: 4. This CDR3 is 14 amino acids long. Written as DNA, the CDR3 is TGTGCCTGGAGCAGGGACAGTCGCACAGATACGCAGTATTTT. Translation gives CAWSRDSRTDTQYF.

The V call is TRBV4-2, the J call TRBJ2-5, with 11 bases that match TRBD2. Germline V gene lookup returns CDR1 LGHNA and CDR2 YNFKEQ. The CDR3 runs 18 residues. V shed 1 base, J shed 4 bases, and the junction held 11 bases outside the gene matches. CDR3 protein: CASSQGHQLAGEGETQYF. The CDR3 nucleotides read TGTGCCAGCAGCCAAGGGCATCAACTAGCGGGGGAAGGAGAGACCCAGTACTTC.

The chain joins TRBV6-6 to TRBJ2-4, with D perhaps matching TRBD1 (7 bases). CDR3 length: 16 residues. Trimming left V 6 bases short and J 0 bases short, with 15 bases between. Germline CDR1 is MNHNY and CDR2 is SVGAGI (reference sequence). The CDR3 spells CASSPRQGLAKNIQYF. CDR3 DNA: TGTGCCAGCAGCCCCAGACAGGGACTAGCCAAAAACATTCAGTACTTC.

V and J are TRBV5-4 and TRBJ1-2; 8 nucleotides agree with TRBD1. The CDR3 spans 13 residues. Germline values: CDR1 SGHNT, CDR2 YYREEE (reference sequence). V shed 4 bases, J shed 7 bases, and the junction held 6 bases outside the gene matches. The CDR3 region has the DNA TGTGCCAGCAGCGGAGACAGGGGTTCTGGCTACACCTTC. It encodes CASSGDRGSGYTF.

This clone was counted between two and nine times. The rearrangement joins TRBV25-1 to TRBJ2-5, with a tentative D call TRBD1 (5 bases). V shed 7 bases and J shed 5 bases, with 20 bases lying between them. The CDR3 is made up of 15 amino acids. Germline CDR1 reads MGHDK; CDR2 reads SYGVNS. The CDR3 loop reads CASKGALFQGETQYF. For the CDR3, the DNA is TGTGCCAGCAAAGGGGCCCTCTTTCAAGGGGAGACCCAGTACTTC.

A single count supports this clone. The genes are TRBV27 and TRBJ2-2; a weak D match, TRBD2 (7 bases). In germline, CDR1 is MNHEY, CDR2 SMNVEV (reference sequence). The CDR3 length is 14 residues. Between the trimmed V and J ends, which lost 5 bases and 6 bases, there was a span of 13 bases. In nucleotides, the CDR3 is TGTGCCAGCAGTCATTGGGGGGGGCCCGGGGAGCTGTTTTTT. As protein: CASSHWGGPGELFF.

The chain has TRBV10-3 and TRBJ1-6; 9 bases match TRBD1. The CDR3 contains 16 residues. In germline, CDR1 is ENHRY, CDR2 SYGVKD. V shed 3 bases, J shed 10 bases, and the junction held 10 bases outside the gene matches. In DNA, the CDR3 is TGTGCCATCAGTGACCCGGACAGGGGAAATCGATCACCCCTCCACTTT. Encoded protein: CAISDPDRGNRSPLHF.

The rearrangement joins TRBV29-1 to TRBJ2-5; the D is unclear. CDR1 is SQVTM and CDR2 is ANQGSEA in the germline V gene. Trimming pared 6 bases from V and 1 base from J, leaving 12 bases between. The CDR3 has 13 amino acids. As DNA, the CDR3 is TGCAGCGTCCGCCGACTGATCCAAGAGACCCAGTACTTC. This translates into CSVRRLIQETQYF.

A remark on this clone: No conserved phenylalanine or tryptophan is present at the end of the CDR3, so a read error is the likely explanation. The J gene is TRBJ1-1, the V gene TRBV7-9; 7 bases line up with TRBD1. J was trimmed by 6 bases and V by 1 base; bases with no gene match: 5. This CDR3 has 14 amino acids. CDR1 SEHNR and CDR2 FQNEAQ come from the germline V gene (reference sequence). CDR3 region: CASSLEGGPAEAFS. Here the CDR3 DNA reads TGTGCCAGCAGCTTAGAAGGGGGCCCGGCTGAAGCTTTCTCT.

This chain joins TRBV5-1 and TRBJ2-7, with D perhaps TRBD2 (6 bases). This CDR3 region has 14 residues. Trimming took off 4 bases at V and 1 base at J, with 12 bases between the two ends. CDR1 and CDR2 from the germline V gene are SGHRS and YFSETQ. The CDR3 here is CASSPSGESYEQYF. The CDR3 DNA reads TGCGCCAGCAGCCCATCGGGGGAGTCCTACGAGCAGTACTTC.

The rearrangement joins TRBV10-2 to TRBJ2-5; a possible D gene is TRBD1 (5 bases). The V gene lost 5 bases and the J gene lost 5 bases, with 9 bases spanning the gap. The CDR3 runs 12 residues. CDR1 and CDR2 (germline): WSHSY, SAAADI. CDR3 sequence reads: CASSLAGETQYF. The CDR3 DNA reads TGCGCCAGCAGTCTGGCAGGGGAGACCCAGTACTTC.

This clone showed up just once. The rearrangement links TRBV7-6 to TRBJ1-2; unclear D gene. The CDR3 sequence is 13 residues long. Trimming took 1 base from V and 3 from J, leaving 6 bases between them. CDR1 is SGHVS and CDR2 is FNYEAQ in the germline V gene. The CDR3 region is CASSLGGDYGYTF. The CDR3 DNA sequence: TGTGCCAGCAGCTTAGGAGGAGACTATGGCTACACCTTC.

The CDR3 coding sequence is TGTGCCAGTAGTCTACGCTTGGATAGCGGCTACAATGAGCAGTTCTTC. Translation gives CASSLRLDSGYNEQFF. The chain uses TRBV19 and TRBJ2-1, with a possible D match to TRBD2 (6 bases). Germline lookup yields CDR1 LNHDA and CDR2 SQIVND (reference sequence). The CDR3 has 16 amino acids. Trimming stripped 5 bases from V and 3 bases from J, with 17 bases between.

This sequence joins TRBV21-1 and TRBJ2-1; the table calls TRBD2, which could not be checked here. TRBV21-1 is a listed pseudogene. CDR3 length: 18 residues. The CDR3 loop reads CASSKGAHYNSGYNEQFF. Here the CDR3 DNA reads TGTGCCAGCAGCAAAGGAGCCCATTATAATTCTGGCTACAATGAGCAGTTCTTC.

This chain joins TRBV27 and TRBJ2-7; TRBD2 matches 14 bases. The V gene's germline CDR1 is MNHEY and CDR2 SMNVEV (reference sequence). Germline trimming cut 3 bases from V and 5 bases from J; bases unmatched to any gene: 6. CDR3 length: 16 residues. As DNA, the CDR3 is TGTGCCAGCAGTTTGCTGACTAGCGGGAGGGCCGACGAGCAGTACTTC. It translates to CASSLLTSGRADEQYF.